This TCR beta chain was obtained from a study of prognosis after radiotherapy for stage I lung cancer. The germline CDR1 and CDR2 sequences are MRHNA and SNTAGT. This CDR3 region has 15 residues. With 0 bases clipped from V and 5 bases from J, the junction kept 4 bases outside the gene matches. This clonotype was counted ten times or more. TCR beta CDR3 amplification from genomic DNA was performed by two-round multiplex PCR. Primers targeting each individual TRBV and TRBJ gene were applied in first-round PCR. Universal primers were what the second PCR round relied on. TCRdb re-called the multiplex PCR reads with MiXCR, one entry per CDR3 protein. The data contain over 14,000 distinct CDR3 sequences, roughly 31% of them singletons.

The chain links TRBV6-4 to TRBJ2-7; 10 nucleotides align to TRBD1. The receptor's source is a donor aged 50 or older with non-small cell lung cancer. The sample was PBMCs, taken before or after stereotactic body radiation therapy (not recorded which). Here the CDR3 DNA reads TGTGCCAGCAGTGACTCTCGGGACAGGGGAAACGAGCAGTACTTC. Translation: CASSDSRDRGNEQYF.